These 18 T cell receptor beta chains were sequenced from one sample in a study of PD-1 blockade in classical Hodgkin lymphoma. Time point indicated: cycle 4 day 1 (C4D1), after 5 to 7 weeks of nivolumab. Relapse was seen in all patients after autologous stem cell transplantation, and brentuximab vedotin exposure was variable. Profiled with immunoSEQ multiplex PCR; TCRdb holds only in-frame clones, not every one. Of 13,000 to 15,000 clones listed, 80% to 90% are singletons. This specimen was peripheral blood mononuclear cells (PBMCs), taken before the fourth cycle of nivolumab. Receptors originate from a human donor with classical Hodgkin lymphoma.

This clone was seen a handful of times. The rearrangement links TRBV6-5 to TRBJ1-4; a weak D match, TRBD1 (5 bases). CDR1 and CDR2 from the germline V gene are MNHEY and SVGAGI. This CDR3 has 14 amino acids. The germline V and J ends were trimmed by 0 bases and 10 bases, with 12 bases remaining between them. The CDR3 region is CASSYSRSGGKLFF. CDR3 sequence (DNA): TGTGCCAGCAGTTACTCGAGGAGCGGGGGAAAACTGTTTTTT.

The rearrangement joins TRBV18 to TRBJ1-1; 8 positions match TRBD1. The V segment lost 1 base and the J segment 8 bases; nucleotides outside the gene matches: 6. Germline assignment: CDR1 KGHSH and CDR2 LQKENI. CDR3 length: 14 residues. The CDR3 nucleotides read TGTGCCAGCTCACCACGACAGGGGATACACGAAGCTTTCTTT. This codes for CASSPRQGIHEAFF. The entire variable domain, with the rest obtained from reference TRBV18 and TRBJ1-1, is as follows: NAGVMQNPRHLVRRRGQEARLRCSPMKGHSHVYWYRQLPEEGLKFMVYLQKENIIDESGMPKERFSAEFPKEGPSILRIQQVVRGDSAAYFCASSPRQGIHEAFFGQGTRLTVV.

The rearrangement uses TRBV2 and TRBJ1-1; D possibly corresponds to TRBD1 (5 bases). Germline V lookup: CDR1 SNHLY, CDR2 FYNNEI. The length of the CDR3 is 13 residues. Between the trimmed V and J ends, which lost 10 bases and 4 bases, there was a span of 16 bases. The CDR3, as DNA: TGTGCCACCACTTTAGGGGTGGGCACTGAAGCTTTCTTT. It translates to CATTLGVGTEAFF. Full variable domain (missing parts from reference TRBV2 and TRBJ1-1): EPEVTQTPSHQVTQMGQEVILRCVPISNHLYFYWYRQILGQKVEFLVSFYNNEISEKSEIFDDQFSVERPDGSNFTLKIRSTKLEDSAMYFCATTLGVGTEAFFGQGTRLTVV.

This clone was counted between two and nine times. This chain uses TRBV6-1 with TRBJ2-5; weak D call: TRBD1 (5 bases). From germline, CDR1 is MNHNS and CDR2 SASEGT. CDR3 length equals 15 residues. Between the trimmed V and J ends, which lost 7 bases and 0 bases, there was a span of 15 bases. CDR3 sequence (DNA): TGTGCCAGCACCCTTAACCAAGGGGACCAAGAGACCCAGTACTTC. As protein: CASTLNQGDQETQYF.

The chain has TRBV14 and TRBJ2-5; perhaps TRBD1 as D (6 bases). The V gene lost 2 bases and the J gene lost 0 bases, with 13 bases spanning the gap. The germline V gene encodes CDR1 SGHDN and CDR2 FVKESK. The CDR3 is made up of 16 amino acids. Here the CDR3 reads CASSQFLGADQETQYF. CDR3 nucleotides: TGTGCCAGCAGCCAATTTTTGGGGGCCGACCAAGAGACCCAGTACTTC.

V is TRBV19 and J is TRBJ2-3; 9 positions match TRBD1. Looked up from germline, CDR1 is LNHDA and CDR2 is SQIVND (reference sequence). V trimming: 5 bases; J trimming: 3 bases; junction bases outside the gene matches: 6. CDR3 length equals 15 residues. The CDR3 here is CASSSQQGATDTQYF. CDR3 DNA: TGTGCCAGTAGTTCGCAACAGGGGGCGACAGATACGCAGTATTTT. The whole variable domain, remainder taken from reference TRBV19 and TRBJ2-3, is DGGITQSPKYLFRKEGQNVTLSCEQNLNHDAMYWYRQDPGQGLRLIYYSQIVNDFQKGDIAEGYSVSREKKESFPLTVTSAQKNPTAFYLCASSSQQGATDTQYFGPGTRLTVL.

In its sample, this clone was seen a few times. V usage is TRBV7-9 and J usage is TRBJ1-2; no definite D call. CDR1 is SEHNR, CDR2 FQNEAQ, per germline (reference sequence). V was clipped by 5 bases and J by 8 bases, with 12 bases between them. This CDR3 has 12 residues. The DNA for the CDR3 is TGTGCCAGCAGCCAAGACCGATCAGGCTACACCTTC. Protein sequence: CASSQDRSGYTF.

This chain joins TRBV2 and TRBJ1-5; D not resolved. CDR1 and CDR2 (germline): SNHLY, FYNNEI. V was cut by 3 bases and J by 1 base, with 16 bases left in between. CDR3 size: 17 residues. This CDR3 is CASSDPGPGSSNQPQHF. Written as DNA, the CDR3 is TGTGCCAGCAGTGACCCGGGTCCGGGTTCGAGCAATCAGCCCCAGCATTTT.

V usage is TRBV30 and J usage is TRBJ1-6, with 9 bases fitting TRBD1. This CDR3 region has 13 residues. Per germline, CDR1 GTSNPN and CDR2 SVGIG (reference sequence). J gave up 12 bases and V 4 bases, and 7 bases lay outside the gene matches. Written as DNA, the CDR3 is TGTGCCTGGATGGGGACAGGGTTACTACCCCTCCACTTT. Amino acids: CAWMGTGLLPLHF. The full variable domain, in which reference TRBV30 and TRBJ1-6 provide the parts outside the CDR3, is SQTIHQWPATLVQPVGSPLSLECTVEGTSNPNLYWYRQAAGRGLQLLFYSVGIGQISSEVPQNLSASRPQDRQFILSSKKLLLSDSGFYLCAWMGTGLLPLHFGNGTRLTVT.

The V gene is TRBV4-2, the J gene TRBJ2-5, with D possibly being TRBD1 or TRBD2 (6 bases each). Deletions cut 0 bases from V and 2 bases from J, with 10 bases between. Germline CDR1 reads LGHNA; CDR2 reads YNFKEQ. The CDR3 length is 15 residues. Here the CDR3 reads CASSQDKGGQETQYF. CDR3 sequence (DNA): TGTGCCAGCAGCCAAGACAAGGGGGGACAAGAGACCCAGTACTTC.

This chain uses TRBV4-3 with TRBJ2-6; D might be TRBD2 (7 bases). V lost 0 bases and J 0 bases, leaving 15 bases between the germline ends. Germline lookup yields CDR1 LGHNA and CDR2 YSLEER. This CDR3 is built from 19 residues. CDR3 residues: CASSQDGGGGSSGANVLTF. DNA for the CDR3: TGCGCCAGCAGCCAAGACGGGGGCGGGGGAAGCTCTGGGGCCAACGTCCTGACTTTC.

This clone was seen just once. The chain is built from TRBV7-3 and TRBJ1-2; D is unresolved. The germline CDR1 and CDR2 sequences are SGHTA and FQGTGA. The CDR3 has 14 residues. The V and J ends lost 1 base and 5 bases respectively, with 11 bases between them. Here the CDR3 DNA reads TGTGCCAGCAGCTTAAAAGGCCTAGGGTATGGCTACACCTTC. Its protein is CASSLKGLGYGYTF.

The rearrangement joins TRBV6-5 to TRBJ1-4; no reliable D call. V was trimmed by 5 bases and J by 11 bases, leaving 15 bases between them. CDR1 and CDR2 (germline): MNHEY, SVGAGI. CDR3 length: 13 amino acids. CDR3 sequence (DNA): TGTGCCAGCAGTCCGACCGGGCGGCCGAAACTGTTTTTT. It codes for CASSPTGRPKLFF.

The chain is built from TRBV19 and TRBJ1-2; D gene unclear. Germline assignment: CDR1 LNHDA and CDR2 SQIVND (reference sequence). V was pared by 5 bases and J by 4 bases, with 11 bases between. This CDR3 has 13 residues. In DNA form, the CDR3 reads TGTGCCAGTAGTCCCCGGACCGTCTATGGCTACACCTTC. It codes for CASSPRTVYGYTF.

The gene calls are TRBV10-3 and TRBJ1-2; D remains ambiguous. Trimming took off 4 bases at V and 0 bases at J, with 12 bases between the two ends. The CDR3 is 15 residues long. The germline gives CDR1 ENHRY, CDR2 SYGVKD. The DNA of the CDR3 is TGTGCCATCAGTGGGACCTCGGCCGCTAACTATGGCTACACCTTC. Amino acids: CAISGTSAANYGYTF.

DNA of the CDR3: TGCAGCGTTGAAGTCTCTGGGATATCTACCTACGAGCAGTACTTC. It yields the protein CSVEVSGISTYEQYF. J is TRBJ2-7 and V is TRBV29-1; D remains ambiguous. This CDR3 region has 15 residues. Trimming cost V 1 base and J 2 bases, with 15 bases left between them. The germline gives CDR1 SQVTM, CDR2 ANQGSEA.

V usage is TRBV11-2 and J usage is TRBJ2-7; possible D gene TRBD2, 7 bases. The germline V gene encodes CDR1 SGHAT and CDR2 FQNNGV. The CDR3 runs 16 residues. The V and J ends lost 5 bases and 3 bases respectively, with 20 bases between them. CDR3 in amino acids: CASSRRTAAGDYEQYF. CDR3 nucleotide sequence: TGTGCCAGCAGCCGAAGGACAGCGGCGGGGGACTACGAGCAGTACTTC.

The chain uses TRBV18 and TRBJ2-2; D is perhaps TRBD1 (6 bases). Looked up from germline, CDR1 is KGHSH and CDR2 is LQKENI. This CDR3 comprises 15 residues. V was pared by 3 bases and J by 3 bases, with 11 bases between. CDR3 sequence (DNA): TGTGCCAGCTCACCCTCTGACAGGTACACCGGGGAGCTGTTTTTT. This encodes CASSPSDRYTGELFF. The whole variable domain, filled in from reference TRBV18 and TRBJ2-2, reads NAGVMQNPRHLVRRRGQEARLRCSPMKGHSHVYWYRQLPEEGLKFMVYLQKENIIDESGMPKERFSAEFPKEGPSILRIQQVVRGDSAAYFCASSPSDRYTGELFFGEGSRLTVL.